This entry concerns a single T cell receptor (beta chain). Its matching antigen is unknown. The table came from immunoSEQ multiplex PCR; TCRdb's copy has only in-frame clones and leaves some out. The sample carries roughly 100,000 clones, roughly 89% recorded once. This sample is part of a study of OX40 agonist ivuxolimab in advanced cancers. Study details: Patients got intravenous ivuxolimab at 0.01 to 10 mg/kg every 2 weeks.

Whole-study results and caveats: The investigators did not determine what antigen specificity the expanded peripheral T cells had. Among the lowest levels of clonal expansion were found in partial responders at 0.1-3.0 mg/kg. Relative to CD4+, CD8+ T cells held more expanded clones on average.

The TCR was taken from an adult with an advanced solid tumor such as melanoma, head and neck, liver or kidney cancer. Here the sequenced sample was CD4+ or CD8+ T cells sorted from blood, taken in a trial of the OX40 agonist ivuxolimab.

The DNA of the CDR3 is TGTGCCAGCAGTCACAGGGATTTCGAGACCCAGTACTTC. Amino acid sequence: CASSHRDFETQYF. The rearrangement links TRBV6-5 to TRBJ2-5; D is possibly TRBD1 (6 bases). Germline V gives CDR1 MNHEY, CDR2 SVGAGI. The V end lost 5 bases, the J end lost 5 bases, and 12 bases lay between the germline ends. This CDR3 is built from 13 residues.